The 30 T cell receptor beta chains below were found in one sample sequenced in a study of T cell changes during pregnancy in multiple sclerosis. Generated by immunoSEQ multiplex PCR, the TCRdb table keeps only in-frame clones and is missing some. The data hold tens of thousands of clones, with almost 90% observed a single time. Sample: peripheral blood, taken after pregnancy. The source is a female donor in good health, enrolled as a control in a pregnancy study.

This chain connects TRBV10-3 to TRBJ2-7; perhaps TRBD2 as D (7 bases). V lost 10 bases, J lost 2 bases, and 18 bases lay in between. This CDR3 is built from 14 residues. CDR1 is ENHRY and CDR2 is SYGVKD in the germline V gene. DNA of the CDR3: TGTGCCACCCTCGGGGAGGGGGTTACCTACGAGCAGTACTTC. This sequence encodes CATLGEGVTYEQYF.

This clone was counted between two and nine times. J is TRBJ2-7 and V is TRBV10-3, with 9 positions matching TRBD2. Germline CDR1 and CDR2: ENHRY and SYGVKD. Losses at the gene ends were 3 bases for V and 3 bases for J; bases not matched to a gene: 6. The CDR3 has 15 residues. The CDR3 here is CAISDRREGFYEQYF. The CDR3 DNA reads TGTGCCATCAGTGATAGGCGGGAGGGGTTCTACGAGCAGTACTTC.

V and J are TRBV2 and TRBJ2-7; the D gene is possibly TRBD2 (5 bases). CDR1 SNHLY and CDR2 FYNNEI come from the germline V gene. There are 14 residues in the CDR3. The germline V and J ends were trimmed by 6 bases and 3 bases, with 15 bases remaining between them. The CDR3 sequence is CASSLNGKYYEQYF. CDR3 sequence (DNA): TGTGCCAGCAGCCTCAACGGGAAGTACTACGAGCAGTACTTC.

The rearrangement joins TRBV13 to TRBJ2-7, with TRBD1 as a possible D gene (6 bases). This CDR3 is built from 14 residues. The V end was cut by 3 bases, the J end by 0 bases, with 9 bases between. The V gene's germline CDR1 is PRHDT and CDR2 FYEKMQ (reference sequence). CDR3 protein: CASSFAGDSYEQYF. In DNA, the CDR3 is TGTGCCAGCAGCTTCGCAGGGGACTCCTACGAGCAGTACTTC.

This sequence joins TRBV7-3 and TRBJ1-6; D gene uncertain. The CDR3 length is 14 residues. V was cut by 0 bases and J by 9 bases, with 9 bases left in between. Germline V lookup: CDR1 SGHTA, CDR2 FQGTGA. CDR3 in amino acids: CASSLTMEGSPLHF. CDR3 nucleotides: TGTGCCAGCAGCTTAACCATGGAGGGTTCACCCCTCCACTTT.

This CDR3 reads CASRSSSGNTIYF. The CDR3 region has the DNA TGTGCCAGCAGGTCTAGCTCTGGAAACACCATATATTTT. The V call is TRBV6-1, the J call TRBJ1-3; D is undetermined. CDR3 length equals 13 residues. Germline V gene sequence: CDR1 MNHNS, CDR2 SASEGT. V lost 6 bases to trimming and J lost 0 bases, with 6 bases between them.

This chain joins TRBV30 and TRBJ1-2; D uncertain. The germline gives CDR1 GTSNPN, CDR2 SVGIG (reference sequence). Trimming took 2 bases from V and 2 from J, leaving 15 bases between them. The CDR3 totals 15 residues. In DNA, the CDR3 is TGTGCCTGGAGTACCCCCCCCGAGGAGAACTATGGCTACACCTTC. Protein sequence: CAWSTPPEENYGYTF. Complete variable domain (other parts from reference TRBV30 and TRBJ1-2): SQTIHQWPATLVQPVGSPLSLECTVEGTSNPNLYWYRQAAGRGLQLLFYSVGIGQISSEVPQNLSASRPQDRQFILSSKKLLLSDSGFYLCAWSTPPEENYGYTFGSGTRLTVV.

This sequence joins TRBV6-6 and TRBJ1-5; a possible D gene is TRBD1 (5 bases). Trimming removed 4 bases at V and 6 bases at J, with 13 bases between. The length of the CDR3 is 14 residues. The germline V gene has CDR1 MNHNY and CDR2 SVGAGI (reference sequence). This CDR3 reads CASSLAGRGQPQHF. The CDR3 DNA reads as TGTGCCAGCAGTTTGGCCGGGAGGGGTCAGCCCCAGCATTTT.

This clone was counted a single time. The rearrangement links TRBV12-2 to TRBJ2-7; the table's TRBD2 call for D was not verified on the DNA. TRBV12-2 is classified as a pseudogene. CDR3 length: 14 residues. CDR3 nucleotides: TGTGCAAGTCGGTGCAGCGGGCTTACCTACGAGCAGTACTTC. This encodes CASRCSGLTYEQYF.

The CDR3 DNA sequence: TGTGCCAGCAGTGAAGGGGCTAGCGGGGCCTACAATGAGCAGTTCTTC. This encodes CASSEGASGAYNEQFF. The J gene is TRBJ2-1, the V gene TRBV6-1; TRBD2 matches at 9 bases. CDR1 MNHNS and CDR2 SASEGT come from the germline V gene. Trimming took 1 base from V and 2 from J; bases not matched to a gene: 3. The CDR3 loop spans 16 amino acids.

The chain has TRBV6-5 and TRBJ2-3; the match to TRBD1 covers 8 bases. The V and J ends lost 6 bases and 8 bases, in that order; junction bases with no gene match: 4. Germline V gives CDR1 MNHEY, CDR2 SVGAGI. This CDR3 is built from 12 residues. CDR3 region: CASSSTGGTQYF. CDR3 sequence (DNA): TGTGCCAGCAGCTCTACAGGGGGTACGCAGTATTTT.

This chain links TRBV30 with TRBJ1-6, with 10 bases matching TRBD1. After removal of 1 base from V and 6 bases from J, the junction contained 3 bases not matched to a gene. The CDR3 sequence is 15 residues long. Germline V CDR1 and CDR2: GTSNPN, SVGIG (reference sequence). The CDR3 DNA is TGTGCCTGGAGTGCCAGACAGGGGGCTAATTCACCCCTCCACTTT. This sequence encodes CAWSARQGANSPLHF.

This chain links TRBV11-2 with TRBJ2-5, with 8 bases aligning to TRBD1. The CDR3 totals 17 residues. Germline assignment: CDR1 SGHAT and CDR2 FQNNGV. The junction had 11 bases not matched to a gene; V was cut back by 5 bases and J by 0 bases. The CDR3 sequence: CASSPSWDRQHQETQYF. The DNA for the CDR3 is TGTGCCAGCAGCCCTAGTTGGGACAGGCAACACCAAGAGACCCAGTACTTC. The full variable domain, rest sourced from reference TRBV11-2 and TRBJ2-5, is EAGVAQSPRYKIIEKRQSVAFWCNPISGHATLYWYQQILGQGPKLLIQFQNNGVVDDSQLPKDRFSAERLKGVDSTLKIQPAKLEDSAVYLCASSPSWDRQHQETQYFGPGTRLLVL.

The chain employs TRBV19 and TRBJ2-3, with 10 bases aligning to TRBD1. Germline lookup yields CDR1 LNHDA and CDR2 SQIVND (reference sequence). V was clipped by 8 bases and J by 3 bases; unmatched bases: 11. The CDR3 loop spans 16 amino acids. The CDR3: CASAGRDRGRTDTQYF. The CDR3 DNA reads TGTGCCAGTGCAGGTAGGGACAGGGGAAGGACAGATACGCAGTATTTT.

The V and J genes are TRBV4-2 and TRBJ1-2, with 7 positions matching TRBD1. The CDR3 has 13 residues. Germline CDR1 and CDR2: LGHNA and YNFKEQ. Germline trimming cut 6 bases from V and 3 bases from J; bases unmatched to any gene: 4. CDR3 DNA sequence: TGTGCCAGCAGTAAAACAGGGGACTATGGCTACACCTTC. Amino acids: CASSKTGDYGYTF.

In DNA form, the CDR3 reads TGTGCCAGCGTCTTGGGGAGGGGACACGAGCAGTACTTC. It encodes CASVLGRGHEQYF. The V call is TRBV6-6, the J call TRBJ2-7, with TRBD2 matching 7 bases. This CDR3 is 13 amino acids long. CDR1 is MNHNY, CDR2 SVGAGI, per germline (reference sequence). Losses at the gene ends were 8 bases for V and 5 bases for J; bases not matched to a gene: 9.

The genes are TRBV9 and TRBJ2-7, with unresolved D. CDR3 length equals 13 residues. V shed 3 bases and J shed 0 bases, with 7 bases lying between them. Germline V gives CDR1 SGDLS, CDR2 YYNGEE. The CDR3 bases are TGTGCCAGCAGCGCCGGCGGCTCCTACGAGCAGTACTTC. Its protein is CASSAGGSYEQYF.

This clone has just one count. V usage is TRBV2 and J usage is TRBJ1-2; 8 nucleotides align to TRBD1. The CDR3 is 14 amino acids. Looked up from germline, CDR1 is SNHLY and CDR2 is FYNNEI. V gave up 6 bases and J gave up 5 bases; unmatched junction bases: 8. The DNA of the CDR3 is TGTGCCAGCAGGAGGACAGGGAATGGGTATGGCTACACCTTC. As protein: CASRRTGNGYGYTF. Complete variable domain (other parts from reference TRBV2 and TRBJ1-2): EPEVTQTPSHQVTQMGQEVILRCVPISNHLYFYWYRQILGQKVEFLVSFYNNEISEKSEIFDDQFSVERPDGSNFTLKIRSTKLEDSAMYFCASRRTGNGYGYTFGSGTRLTVV.

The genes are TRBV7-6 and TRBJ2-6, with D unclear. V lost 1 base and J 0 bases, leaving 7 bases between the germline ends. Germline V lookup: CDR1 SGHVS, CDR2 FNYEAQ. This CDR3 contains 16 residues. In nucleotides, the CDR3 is TGTGCCAGCAGCTTAGGGAGCTACTCTGGGGCCAACGTCCTGACTTTC. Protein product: CASSLGSYSGANVLTF.

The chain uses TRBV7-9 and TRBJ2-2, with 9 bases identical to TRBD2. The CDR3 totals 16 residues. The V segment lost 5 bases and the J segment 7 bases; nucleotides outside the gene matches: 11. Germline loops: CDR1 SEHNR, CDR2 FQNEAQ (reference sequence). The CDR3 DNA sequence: TGTGCCAGCAGCGGCGGGACTAGCCCCGTGCGCGGGGAGCTGTTTTTT. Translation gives CASSGGTSPVRGELFF.

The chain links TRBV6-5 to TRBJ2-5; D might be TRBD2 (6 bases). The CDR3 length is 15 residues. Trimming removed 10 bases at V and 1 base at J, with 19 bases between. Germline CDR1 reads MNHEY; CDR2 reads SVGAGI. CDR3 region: CATTARVGGQETQYF. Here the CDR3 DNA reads TGTGCCACAACGGCCAGGGTCGGGGGCCAAGAGACCCAGTACTTC.

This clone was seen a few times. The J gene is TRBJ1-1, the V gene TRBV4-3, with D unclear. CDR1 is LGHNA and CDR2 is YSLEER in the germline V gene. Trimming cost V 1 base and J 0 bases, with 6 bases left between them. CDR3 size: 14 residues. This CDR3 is CASSQGRVNTEAFF. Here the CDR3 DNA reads TGCGCCAGCAGCCAAGGTCGGGTGAACACTGAAGCTTTCTTT.

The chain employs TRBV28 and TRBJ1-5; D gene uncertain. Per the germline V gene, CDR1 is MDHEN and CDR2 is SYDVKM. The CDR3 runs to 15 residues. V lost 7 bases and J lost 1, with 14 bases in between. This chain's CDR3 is CASTAERGSNQPQHF. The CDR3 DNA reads TGTGCCAGCACCGCCGAACGAGGAAGCAATCAGCCCCAGCATTTT.

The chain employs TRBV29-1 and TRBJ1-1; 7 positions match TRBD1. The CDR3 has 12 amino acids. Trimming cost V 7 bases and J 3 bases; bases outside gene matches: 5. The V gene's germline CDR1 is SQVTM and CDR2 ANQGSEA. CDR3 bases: TGCAGCGCCGGGGACAGATACACTGAAGCTTTCTTT. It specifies CSAGDRYTEAFF.

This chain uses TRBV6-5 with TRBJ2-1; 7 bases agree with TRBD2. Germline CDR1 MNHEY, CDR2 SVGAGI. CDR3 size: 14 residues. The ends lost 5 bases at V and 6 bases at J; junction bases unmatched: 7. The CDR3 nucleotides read TGTGCCAGCAGTCCAGCGGGAAAACGCAATGAGCAGTTCTTC. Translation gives CASSPAGKRNEQFF.

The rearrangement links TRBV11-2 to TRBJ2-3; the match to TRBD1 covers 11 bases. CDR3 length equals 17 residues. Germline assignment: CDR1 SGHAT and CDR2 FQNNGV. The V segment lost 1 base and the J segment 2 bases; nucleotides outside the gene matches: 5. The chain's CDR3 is CASSLVGQGADTDTQYF. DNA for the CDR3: TGTGCCAGCAGCTTAGTAGGACAGGGGGCGGACACAGATACGCAGTATTTT.

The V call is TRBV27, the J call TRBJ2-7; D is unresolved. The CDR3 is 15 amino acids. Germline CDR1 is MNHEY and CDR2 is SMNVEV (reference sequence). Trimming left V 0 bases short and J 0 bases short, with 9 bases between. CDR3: CASSLSPGHSYEQYF. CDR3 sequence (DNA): TGTGCCAGCAGTTTATCGCCTGGGCACTCCTACGAGCAGTACTTC.

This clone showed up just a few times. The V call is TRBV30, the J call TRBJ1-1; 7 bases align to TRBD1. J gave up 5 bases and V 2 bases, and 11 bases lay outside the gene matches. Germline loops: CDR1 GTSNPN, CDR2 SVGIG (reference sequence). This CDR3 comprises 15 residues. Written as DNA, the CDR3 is TGTGCCTGGAGTTTTCCGGGACAGTGGACGACTGAAGCTTTCTTT. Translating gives CAWSFPGQWTTEAFF.

CDR3 loop: CASSLGRTTNHYGYTF. The CDR3 DNA reads as TGCGCCAGCAGCTTGGGTCGGACGACTAACCATTATGGCTACACCTTC. The gene calls are TRBV5-1 and TRBJ1-2; D gene ambiguous. This CDR3 spans 16 amino acids. Germline CDR1 SGHRS, CDR2 YFSETQ. V lost 0 bases and J lost 5, with 17 bases in between.

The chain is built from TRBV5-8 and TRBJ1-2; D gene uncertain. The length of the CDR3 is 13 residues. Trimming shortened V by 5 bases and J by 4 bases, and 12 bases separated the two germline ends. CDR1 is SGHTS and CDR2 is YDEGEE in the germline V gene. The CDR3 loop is CASSPKGVYGYTF. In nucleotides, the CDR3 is TGTGCCAGCAGTCCGAAAGGAGTCTATGGCTACACCTTC.